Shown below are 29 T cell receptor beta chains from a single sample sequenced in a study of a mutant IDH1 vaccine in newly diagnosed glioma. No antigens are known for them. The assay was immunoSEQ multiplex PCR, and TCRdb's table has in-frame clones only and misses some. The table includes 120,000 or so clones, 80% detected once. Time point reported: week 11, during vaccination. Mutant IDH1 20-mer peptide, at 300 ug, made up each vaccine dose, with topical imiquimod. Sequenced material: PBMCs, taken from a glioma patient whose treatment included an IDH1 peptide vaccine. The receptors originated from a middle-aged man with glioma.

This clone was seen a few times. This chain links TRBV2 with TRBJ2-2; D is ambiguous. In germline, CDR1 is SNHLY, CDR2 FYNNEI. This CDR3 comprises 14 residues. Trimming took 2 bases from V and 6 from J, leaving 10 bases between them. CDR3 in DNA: TGTGCCAGCAGTGAACAGGCAGCCGCCGGGGAGCTGTTTTTT. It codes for CASSEQAAAGELFF.

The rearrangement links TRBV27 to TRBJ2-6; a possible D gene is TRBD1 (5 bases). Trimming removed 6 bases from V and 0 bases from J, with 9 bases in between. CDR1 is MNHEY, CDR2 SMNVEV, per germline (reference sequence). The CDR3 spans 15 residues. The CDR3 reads CASSSRDSGANVLTF. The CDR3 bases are TGTGCCAGCAGCTCCAGGGACTCTGGGGCCAACGTCCTGACTTTC.

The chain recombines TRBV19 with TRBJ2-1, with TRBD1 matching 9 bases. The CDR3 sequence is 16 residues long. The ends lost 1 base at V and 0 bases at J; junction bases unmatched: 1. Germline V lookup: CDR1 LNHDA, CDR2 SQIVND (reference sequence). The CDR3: CASSIGTGVSYNEQFF. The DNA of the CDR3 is TGTGCCAGTAGTATAGGGACAGGGGTCTCCTACAATGAGCAGTTCTTC. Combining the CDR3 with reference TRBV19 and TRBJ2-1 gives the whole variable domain DGGITQSPKYLFRKEGQNVTLSCEQNLNHDAMYWYRQDPGQGLRLIYYSQIVNDFQKGDIAEGYSVSREKKESFPLTVTSAQKNPTAFYLCASSIGTGVSYNEQFFGPGTRLTVL.

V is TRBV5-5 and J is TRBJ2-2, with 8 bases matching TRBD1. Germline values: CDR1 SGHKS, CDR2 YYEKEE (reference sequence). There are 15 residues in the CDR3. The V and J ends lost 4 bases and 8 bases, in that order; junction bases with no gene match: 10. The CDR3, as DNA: TGTGCCAGCAGCAGACAGGACAGGGTTTTAGGGGAGCTGTTTTTT. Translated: CASSRQDRVLGELFF.

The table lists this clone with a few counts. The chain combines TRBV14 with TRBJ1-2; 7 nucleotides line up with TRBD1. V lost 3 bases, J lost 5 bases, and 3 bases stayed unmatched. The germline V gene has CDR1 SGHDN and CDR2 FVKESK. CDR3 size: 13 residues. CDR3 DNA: TGTGCCAGCAGCCAGCTGACAGGGTATGGCTACACCTTC. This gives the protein CASSQLTGYGYTF.

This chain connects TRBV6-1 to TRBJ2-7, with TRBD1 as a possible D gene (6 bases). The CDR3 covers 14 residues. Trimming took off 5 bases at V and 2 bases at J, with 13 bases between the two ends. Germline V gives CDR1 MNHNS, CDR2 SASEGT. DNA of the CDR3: TGTGCCAGCAGTCGGAACAGGGTACCCTACGAGCAGTACTTC. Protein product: CASSRNRVPYEQYF.

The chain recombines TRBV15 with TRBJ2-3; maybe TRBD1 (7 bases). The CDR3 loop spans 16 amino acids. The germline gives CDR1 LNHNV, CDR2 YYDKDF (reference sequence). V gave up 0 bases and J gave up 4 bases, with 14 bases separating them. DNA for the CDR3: TGTGCCACCAGCAGAGATAGCGGTACAGGGGCAGATACGCAGTATTTT. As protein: CATSRDSGTGADTQYF.

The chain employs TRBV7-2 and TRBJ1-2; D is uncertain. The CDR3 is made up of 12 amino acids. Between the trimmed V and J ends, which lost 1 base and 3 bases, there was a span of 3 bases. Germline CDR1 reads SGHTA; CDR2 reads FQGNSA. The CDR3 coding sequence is TGTGCCAGCAGCTTAGGGGACTATGGCTACACCTTC. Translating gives CASSLGDYGYTF.

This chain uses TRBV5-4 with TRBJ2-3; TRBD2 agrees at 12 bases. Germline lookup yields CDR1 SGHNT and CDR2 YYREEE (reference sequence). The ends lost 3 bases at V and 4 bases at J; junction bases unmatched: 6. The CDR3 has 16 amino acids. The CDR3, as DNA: TGTGCCAGCAGCTCCGCCGGACTAGCGGGACCAGATACGCAGTATTTT. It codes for CASSSAGLAGPDTQYF.

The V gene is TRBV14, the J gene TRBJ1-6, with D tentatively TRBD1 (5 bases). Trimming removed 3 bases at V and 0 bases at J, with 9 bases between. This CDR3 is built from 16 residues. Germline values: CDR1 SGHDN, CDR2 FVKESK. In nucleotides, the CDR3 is TGTGCCAGCAGCCACGGGGGTACCTCCTATAATTCACCCCTCCACTTT. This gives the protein CASSHGGTSYNSPLHF. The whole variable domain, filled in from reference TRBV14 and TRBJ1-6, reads EAGVTQFPSHSVIEKGQTVTLRCDPISGHDNLYWYRRVMGKEIKFLLHFVKESKQDESGMPNNRFLAERTGGTYSTLKVQPAELEDSGVYFCASSHGGTSYNSPLHFGNGTRLTVT.

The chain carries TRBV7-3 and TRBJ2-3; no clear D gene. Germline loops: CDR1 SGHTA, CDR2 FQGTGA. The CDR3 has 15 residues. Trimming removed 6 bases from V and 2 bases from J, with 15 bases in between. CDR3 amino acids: CASRDPGSPTDTQYF. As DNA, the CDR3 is TGTGCCAGCAGGGACCCAGGTTCACCCACAGATACGCAGTATTTT.

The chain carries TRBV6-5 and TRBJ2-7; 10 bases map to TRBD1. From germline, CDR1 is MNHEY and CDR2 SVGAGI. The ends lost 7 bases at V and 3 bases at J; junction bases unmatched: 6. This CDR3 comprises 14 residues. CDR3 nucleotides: TGTGCCAGCACATTCGGGACAGGGGTCTACGAGCAGTACTTC. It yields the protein CASTFGTGVYEQYF.

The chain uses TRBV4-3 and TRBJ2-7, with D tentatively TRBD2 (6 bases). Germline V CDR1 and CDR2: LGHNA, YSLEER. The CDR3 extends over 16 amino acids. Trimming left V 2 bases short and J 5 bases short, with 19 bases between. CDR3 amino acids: CASSQSGGKSRHEQYF. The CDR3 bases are TGCGCCAGCAGCCAATCAGGCGGGAAAAGCAGGCACGAGCAGTACTTC.

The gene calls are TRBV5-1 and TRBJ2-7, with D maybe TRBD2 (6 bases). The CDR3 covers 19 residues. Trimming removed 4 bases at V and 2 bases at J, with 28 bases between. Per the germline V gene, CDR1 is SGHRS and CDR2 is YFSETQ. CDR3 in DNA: TGCGCCAGCAGCCCTGCCGGGACCGAGGAGCGGGTTCTTCCCTACGAGCAGTACTTC. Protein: CASSPAGTEERVLPYEQYF.

The CDR3 nucleotides read TGTGCCAGCAGTGAAGGGACGGGGGCCGGAGATACGCAGTATTTT. Encoded protein: CASSEGTGAGDTQYF. The gene calls are TRBV2 and TRBJ2-3; D may correspond to TRBD1 or TRBD2 (6 bases each). This CDR3 region has 15 residues. Trimming removed 1 base at V and 5 bases at J, with 13 bases between. Germline CDR1 and CDR2: SNHLY and FYNNEI.

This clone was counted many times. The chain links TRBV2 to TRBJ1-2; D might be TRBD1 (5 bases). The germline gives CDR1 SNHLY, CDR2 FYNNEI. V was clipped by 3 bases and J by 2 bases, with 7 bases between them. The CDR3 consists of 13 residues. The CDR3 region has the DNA TGTGCCAGCAGTGATCGGGGGAACTATGGCTACACCTTC. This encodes CASSDRGNYGYTF.

The CDR3 nucleotides read TGTGCCAGTAGCCTTCGGCAAGCGGGGAGTCTCTCCGAGCAGTACTTC. Residues: CASSLRQAGSLSEQYF. The V gene is TRBV11-2, the J gene TRBJ2-7; 7 nucleotides agree with TRBD2. Germline lookup yields CDR1 SGHAT and CDR2 FQNNGV. This CDR3 contains 16 residues. J gave up 6 bases and V 9 bases, and 20 bases lay outside the gene matches.

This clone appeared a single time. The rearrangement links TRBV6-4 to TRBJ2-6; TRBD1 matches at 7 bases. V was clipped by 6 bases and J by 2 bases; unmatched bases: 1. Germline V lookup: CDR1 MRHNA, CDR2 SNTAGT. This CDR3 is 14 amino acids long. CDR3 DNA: TGTGCCAGCAGCGACAGGGCTGGGGCCAACGTCCTGACTTTC. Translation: CASSDRAGANVLTF.

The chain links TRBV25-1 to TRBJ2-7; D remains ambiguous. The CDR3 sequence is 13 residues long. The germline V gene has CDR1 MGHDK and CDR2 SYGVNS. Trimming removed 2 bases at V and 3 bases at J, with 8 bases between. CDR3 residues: CASSETNSYEQYF. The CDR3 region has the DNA TGTGCCAGCAGTGAAACGAACAGCTACGAGCAGTACTTC.

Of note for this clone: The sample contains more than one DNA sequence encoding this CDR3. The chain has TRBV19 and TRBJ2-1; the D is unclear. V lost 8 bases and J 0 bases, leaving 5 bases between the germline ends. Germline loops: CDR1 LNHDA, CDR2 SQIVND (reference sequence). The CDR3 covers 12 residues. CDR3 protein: CASSRSYNEQFF. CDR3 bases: TGTGCCAGTTCCCGCTCCTACAATGAGCAGTTCTTC.

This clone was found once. CDR3 in amino acids: CASSFGGQGRFTGELFF. The CDR3 nucleotides read TGTGCCAGCAGTTTCGGGGGACAGGGACGGTTTACCGGGGAGCTGTTTTTT. This chain uses TRBV28 with TRBJ2-2; 9 bases fit TRBD1. The ends lost 3 bases at V and 5 bases at J; junction bases unmatched: 10. The CDR3 runs 17 residues. The germline CDR1 and CDR2 sequences are MDHEN and SYDVKM.

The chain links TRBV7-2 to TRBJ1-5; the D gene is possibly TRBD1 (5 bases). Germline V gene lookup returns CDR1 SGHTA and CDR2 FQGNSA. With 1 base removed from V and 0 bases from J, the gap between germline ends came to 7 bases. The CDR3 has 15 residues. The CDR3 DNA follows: TGTGCCAGCAGCTTAGATGGACATAGCAATCAGCCCCAGCATTTT. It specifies CASSLDGHSNQPQHF.

Here the CDR3 DNA reads TGTGCCACCAGCAGATACCCCGGCTCCTACAATGAGCAGTTCTTC. Its translation is CATSRYPGSYNEQFF. The chain carries TRBV15 and TRBJ2-1; no clear D gene. Trimming shortened V by 2 bases and J by 0 bases, and 8 bases separated the two germline ends. CDR3 length equals 15 residues. The germline CDR1 and CDR2 sequences are LNHNV and YYDKDF (reference sequence).

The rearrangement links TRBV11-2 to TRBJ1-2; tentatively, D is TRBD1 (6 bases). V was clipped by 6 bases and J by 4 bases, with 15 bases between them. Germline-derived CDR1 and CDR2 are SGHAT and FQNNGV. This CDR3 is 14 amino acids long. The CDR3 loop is CASREGGGGYGYTF. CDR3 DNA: TGTGCCAGCAGGGAGGGAGGAGGGGGCTATGGCTACACCTTC.

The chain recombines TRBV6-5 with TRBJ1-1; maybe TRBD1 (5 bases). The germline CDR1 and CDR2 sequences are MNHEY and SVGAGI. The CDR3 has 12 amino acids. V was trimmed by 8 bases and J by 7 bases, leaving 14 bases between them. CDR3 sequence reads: CASGRPGGEAFF. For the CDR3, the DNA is TGTGCCAGCGGACGACCGGGGGGTGAAGCTTTCTTT.

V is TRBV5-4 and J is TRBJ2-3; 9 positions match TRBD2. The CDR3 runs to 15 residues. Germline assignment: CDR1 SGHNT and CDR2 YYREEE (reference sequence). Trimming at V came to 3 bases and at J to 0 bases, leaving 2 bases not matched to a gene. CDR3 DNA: TGTGCCAGCAGCTCTGGACTAGCGAGCACAGATACGCAGTATTTT. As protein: CASSSGLASTDTQYF.

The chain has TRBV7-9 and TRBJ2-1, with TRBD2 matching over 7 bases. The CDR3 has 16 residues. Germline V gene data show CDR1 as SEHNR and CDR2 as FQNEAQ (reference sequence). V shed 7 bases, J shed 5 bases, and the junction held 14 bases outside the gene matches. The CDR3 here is CASTPTGAGTNNEQFF. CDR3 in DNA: TGTGCCAGCACCCCAACCGGCGCGGGGACTAACAATGAGCAGTTCTTC.

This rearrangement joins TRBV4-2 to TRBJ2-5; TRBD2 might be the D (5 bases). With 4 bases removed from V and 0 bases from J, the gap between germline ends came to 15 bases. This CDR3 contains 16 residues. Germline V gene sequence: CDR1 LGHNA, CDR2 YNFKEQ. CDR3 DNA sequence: TGTGCCAGCAGCCCCTCGGGCGCGGGCTACCAAGAGACCCAGTACTTC. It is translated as CASSPSGAGYQETQYF.

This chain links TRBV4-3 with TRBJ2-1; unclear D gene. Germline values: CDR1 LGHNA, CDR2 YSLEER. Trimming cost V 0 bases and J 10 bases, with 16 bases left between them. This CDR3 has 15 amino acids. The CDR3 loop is CASSQERGSRREQFF. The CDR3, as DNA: TGCGCCAGCAGCCAAGAGCGTGGGTCGCGACGGGAGCAGTTCTTC.